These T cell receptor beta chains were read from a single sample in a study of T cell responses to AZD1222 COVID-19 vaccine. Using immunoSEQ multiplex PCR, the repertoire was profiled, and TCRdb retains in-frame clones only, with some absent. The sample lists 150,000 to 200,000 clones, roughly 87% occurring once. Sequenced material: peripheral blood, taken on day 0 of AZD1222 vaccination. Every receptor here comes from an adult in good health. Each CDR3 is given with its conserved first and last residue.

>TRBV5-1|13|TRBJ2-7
CASSFQQGYEQYF
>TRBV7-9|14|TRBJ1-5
CASRQAGSNQPQHF
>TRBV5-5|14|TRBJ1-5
CASRLGIFNQPQHF
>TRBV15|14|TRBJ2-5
CATSGTSGWETQYF
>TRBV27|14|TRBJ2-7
CASSLLTDAYEQYF
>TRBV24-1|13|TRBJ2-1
CATSDLYGNEQFF
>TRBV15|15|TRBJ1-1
CATSRGSGADTEAFF
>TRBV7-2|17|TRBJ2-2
CASSLGIAGGNTGELFF
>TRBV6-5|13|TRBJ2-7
CASSYGDPGEQYF
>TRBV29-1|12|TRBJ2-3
CSVELHTDTQYF
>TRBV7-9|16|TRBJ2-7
CASSLDWQVTVYKQYF
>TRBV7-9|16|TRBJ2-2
CASSLPSGRYTGELFF
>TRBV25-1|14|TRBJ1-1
CASSEPGLNTEAFF
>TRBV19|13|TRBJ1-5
CASRTGENQPQHF
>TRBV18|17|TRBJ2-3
CASSPQWTGGGTDTQYF
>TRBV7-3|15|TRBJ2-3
CASSLMAGSTDTQYF
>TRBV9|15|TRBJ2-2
CASSVGLRNTGELFF
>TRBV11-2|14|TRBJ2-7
CASRYDVGAYEQYF
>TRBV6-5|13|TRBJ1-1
CASTRSGNTEAFF
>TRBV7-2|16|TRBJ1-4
CASSLGPGATNEKLFF
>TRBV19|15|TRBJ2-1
CASSPGGLVYNEQFF
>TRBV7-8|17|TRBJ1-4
CASSLFPRGGGGEKLFF
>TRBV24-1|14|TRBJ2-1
CATSGRTLYNEQFF
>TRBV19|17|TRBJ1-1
CASRVREYRGGNTEAFF
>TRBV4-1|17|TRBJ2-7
CASSQDWLAGGYYEQYF
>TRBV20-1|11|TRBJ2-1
CSAQSPGQVFF
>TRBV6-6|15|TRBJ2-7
CASSHIPGLAGEQYF
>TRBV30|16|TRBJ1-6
CAWSQPRIEENSPLHF
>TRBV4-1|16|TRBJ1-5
CASSQGGGTRNQPQHF
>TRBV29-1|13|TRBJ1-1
CSVDGGPTPEAFF
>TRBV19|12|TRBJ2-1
CASSKGRLEQFF
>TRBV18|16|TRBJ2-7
CASSPRYLHDGDEQYF
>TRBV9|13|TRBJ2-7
CASSVEGAYEQYF